This TCR beta chain comes out of a study of OX40 agonist ivuxolimab in advanced cancers. Study outcomes and limitations: A proportion of nonresponders additionally exhibited low normalized T-cell clonal expansion.

Some clones are missing from TCRdb's copy, which holds only in-frame ones; the method was immunoSEQ multiplex PCR. Of roughly 60,000 clones listed, more than 70% were seen once; the top ten hold more than 2.5%. In regard to this clone: No antigen is known for it.

The CDR3 consists of 15 residues. Germline V gene lookup returns CDR1 SGHNT and CDR2 YENEEA. V lost 2 bases and J lost 2, with 10 bases in between. Sequenced here: CD4+ or CD8+ T cells sorted from blood, sampled in a trial of the OX40 agonist ivuxolimab. The TCR sequence derives from an adult with an advanced solid tumor such as melanoma, head and neck, liver or kidney cancer. V usage is TRBV11-3 and J usage is TRBJ1-3; D gene unclear. CDR3 amino acids: CASSLPGSAGNTIYF. In nucleotides, the CDR3 is TGTGCCAGCAGCTTACCGGGATCAGCTGGAAACACCATATATTTT.